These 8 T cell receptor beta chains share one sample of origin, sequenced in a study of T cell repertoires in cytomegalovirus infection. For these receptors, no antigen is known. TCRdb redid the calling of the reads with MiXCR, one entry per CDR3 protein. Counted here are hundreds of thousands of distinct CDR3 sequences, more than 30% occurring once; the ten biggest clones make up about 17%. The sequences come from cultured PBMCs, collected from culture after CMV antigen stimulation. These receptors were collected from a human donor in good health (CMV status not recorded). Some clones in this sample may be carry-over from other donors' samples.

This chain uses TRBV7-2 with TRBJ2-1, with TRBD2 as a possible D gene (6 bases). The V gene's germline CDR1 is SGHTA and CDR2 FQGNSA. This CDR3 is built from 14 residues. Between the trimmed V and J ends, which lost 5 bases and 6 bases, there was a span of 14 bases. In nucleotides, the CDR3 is TGTGCCAGCAGCGCTCGACTAGAAGGCAATGAGCAGTTCTTC. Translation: CASSARLEGNEQFF.

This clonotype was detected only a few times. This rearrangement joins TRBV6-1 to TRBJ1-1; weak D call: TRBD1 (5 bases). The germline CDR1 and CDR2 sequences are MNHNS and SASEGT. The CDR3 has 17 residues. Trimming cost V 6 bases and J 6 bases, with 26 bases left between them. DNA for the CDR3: TGTGCCAGCAGACCCCCTTCGGCTTGGACAAAAGAGGCTGAAGCTTTCTTT. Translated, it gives CASRPPSAWTKEAEAFF.

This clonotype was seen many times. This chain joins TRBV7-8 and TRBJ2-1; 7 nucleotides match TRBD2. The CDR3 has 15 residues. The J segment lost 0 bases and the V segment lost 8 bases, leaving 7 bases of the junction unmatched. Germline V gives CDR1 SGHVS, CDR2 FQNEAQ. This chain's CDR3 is CASRLGGSSYNEQFF. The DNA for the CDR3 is TGTGCCAGCCGTCTGGGCGGGAGCTCCTACAATGAGCAGTTCTTC.

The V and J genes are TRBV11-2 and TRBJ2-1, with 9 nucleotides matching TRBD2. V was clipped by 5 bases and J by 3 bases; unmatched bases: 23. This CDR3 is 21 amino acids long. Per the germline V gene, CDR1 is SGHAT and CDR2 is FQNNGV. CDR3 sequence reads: CASSQGRGPRLAVKIYNEQFF. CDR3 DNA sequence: TGTGCCAGCAGCCAAGGACGGGGGCCTAGACTAGCGGTCAAAATCTACAATGAGCAGTTCTTC.

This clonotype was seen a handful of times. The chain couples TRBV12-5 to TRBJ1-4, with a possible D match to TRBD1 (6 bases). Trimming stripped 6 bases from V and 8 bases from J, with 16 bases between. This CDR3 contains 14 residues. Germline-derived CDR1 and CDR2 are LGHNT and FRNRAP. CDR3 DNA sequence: TGTGCTAGTGGCCGTCAGGGGTTCGGAGAAAAACTGTTTTTT. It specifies CASGRQGFGEKLFF.

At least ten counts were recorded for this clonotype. DNA for the CDR3: TGTGCCAGCACTCGGGGGGAGAACACCGGGGAGCTGTTTTTT. Encoded protein: CASTRGENTGELFF. This sequence joins TRBV7-2 and TRBJ2-2; 7 bases fit TRBD2. The germline V gene has CDR1 SGHTA and CDR2 FQGNSA. V was pared by 7 bases and J by 1 base, with 3 bases of the junction left unmatched. The CDR3 runs 14 residues.

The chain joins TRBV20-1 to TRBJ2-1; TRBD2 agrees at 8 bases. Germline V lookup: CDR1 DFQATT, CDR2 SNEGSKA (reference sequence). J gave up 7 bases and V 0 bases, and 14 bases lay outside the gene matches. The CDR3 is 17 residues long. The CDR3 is CSARDVPSGWAGNEQFF. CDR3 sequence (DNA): TGCAGTGCTAGAGATGTCCCTAGCGGGTGGGCGGGGAATGAGCAGTTCTTC.

CDR3 sequence: CASRGDSGAFF. The DNA of the CDR3 is TGTGCCAGCAGGGGGGACAGCGGAGCTTTCTTT. J is TRBJ1-1 and V is TRBV27, with TRBD1 matching 7 bases. Trimming removed 6 bases from V and 10 bases from J; junction bases left unmatched: 5. CDR3 length equals 11 residues. CDR1 and CDR2 (germline): MNHEY, SMNVEV (reference sequence).